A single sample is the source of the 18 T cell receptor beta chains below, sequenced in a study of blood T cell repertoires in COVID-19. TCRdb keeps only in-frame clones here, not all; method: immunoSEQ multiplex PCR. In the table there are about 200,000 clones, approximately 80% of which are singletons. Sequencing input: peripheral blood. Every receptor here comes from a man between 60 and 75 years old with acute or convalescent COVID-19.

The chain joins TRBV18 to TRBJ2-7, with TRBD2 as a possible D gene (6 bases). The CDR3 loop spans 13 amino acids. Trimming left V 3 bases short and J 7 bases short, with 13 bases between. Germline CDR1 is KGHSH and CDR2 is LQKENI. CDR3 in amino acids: CASSPIGGKEQYF. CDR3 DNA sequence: TGTGCCAGCTCACCTATCGGGGGAAAAGAGCAGTACTTC.

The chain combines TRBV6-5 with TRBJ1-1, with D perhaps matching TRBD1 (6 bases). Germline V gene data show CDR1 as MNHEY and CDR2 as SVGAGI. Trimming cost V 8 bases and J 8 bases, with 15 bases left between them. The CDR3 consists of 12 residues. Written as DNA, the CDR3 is TGTGCCAGCCGACCGGACAGCACCGAAGCTTTCTTT. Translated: CASRPDSTEAFF.

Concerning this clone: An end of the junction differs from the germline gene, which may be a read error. The CDR3 loop reads CASSPGLAGSAEQFF. The CDR3 bases are TGTGCTAGCAGCCCGGGACTAGCGGGGTCGGCTGAGCAGTTCTTC. The rearrangement links TRBV7-7 to TRBJ2-1, with 13 bases lining up with TRBD2. Germline CDR1 SSHAT, CDR2 FNYEAQ (reference sequence). The CDR3 sequence is 15 residues long.

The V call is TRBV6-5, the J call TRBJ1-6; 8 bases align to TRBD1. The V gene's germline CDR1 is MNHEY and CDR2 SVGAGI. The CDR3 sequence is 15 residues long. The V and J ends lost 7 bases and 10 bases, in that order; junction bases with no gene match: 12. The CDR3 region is CASTTGTGGISPLHF. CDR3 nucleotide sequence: TGTGCCAGCACCACCGGGACAGGAGGAATCTCACCCCTCCACTTT.

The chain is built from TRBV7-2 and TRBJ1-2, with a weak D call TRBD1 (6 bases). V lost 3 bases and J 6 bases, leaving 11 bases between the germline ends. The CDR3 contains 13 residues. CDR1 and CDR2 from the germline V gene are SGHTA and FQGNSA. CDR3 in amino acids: CASSFGGGDGYTF. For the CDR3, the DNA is TGTGCCAGCAGCTTTGGGGGGGGCGATGGCTACACCTTC.

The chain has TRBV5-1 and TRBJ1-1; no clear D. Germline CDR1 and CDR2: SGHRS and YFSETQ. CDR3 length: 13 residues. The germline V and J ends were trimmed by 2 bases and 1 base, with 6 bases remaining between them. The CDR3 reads CASSLWPNTEAFF. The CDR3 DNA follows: TGCGCCAGCAGCTTATGGCCGAACACTGAAGCTTTCTTT.

The CDR3 DNA follows: TGTGCCAGCAGCTACCGTTCTAGCGGGAGAATCAATGAGCAGTTCTTC. This codes for CASSYRSSGRINEQFF. The J gene is TRBJ2-1, the V gene TRBV5-8; TRBD2 aligns across 10 bases. The germline V gene has CDR1 SGHTS and CDR2 YDEGEE. This CDR3 is 16 amino acids long. Germline trimming cut 3 bases from V and 6 bases from J; bases unmatched to any gene: 9. Supplemented by reference TRBV5-8 and TRBJ2-1, the full variable domain reads EAGVTQSPTHLIKTRGQQATLRCSPISGHTSVYWYQQALGLGLQFLLWYDEGEERNRGNFPPRFSGRQFPNYSSELNVNALELEDSALYLCASSYRSSGRINEQFFGPGTRLTVL.

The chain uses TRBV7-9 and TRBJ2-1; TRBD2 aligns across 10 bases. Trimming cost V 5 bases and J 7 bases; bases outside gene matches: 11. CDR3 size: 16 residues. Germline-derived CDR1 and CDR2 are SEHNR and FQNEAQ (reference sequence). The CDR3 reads CASSPRASGRLNEQFF. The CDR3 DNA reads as TGTGCCAGCAGCCCCCGGGCTAGCGGGAGATTGAATGAGCAGTTCTTC.

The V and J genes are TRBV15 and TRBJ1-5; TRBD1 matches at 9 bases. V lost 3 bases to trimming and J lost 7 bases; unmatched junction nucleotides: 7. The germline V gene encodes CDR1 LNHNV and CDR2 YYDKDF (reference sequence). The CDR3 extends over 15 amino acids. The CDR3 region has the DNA TGTGCCACCAGCAGGGAGACAGGGGGACAGCAGCCCCAGCATTTT. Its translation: CATSRETGGQQPQHF.

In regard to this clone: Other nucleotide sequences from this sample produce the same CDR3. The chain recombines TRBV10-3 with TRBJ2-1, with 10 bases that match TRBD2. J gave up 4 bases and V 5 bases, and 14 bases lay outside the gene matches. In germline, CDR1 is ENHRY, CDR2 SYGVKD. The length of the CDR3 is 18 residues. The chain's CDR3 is CAISPPNTLAGPYNEQFF. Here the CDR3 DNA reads TGTGCCATCAGTCCTCCTAATACACTAGCGGGACCTTACAATGAGCAGTTCTTC.

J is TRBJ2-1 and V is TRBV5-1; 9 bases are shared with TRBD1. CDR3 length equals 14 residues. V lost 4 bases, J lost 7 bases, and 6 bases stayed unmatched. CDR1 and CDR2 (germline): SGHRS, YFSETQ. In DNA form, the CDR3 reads TGCGCCAGCAGCCGAGGGACAGGGATGAATGAGCAGTTCTTC. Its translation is CASSRGTGMNEQFF.

For the CDR3, the DNA is TGTGCCAGTAGTATGGAACTCTCGGGGACAGGGATCGGGGGCTACACCTTC. It encodes CASSMELSGTGIGGYTF. This chain connects TRBV19 to TRBJ1-2, with TRBD1 matching 9 bases. The CDR3 has 17 amino acids. CDR1 and CDR2 (germline): LNHDA, SQIVND (reference sequence). V lost 3 bases, J lost 8 bases, and 16 bases stayed unmatched.

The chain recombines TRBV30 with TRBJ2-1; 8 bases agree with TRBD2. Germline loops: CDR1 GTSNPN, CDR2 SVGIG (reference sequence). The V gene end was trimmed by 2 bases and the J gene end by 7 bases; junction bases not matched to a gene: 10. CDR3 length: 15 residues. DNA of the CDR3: TGTGCCTGGAGTCAACTCGGGACTAGAGGGAATGAGCAGTTCTTC. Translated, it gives CAWSQLGTRGNEQFF. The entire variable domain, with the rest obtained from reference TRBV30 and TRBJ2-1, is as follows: SQTIHQWPATLVQPVGSPLSLECTVEGTSNPNLYWYRQAAGRGLQLLFYSVGIGQISSEVPQNLSASRPQDRQFILSSKKLLLSDSGFYLCAWSQLGTRGNEQFFGPGTRLTVL.

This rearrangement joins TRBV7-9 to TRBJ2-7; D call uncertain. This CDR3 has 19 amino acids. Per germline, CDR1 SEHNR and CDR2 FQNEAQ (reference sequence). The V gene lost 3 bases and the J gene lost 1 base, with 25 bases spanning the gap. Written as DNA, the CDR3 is TGTGCCAGCAGCTTCAGAGGAGCCATTAGCCCCCAGCCTTCCTACGAGCAGTACTTC. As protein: CASSFRGAISPQPSYEQYF. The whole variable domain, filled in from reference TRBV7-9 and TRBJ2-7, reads DTGVSQNPRHKITKRGQNVTFRCDPISEHNRLYWYRQTLGQGPEFLTYFQNEAQLEKSRLLSDRFSAERPKGSFSTLEIQRTEQGDSAMYLCASSFRGAISPQPSYEQYFGPGTRLTVT.

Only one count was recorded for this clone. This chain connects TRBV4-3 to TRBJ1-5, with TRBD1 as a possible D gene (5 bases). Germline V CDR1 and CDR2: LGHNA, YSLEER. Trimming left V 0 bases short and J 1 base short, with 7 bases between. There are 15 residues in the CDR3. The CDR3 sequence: CASSQDRVSNQPQHF. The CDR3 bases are TGCGCCAGCAGCCAAGACAGGGTCAGCAATCAGCCCCAGCATTTT.

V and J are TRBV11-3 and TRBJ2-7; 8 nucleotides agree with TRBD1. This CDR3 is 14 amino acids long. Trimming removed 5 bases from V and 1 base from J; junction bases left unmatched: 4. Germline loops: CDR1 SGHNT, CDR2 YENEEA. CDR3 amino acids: CASSRDRLSYEQYF. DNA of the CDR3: TGTGCCAGCAGCCGGGACAGGCTATCCTACGAGCAGTACTTC.

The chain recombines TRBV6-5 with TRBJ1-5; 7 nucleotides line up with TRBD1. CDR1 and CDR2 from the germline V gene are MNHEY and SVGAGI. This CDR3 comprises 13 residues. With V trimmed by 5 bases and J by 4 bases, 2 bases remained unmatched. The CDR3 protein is CASSNRGNQPQHF. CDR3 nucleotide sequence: TGTGCCAGCAGTAACAGGGGAAATCAGCCCCAGCATTTT.

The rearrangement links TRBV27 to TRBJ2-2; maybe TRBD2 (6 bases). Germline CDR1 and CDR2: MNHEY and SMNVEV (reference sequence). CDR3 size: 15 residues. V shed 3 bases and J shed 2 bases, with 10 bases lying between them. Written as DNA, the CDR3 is TGTGCCAGCAGTTTGGAGCGGGTAAACACCGGGGAGCTGTTTTTT. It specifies CASSLERVNTGELFF.